The clone carrying this T cell receptor (beta chain) was observed many times. Trimming cost V 0 bases and J 6 bases, with 7 bases left between them. There are 13 residues in the CDR3. CDR1 is SGDLS, CDR2 YYNGEE, per germline. Each CDR3 protein is one row after TCRdb ran MiXCR on the RT-PCR reads. Here the sample spans some 230,000 distinct CDR3 sequences, roughly 13% being singletons. The data were obtained in a study of patients and donors after allogeneic stem cell transplantation. The sequence derives from a human donor who was either an allogeneic HSCT recipient or a stem cell or donor lymphocyte infusion donor (not recorded which). It is not recorded whose cells these are; they may come from a transplant donor. This chain links TRBV9 with TRBJ2-1; maybe TRBD1 (5 bases). Sequences were obtained from blood, either unsorted or a sorted T cell fraction (not recorded which). This CDR3 is CASSVGQGNEQFF. As DNA, the CDR3 is TGTGCCAGCAGCGTAGGGCAGGGCAATGAGCAGTTCTTC.